The clone carrying this T cell receptor (beta chain) showed up many times. These data belong to a study of neurological immune-mediated disorders. The time point is: longitudinal time-point 1 (baseline). Whenever a sequencing run was performed, it yielded over 170 million TCR-beta sequences from 15-18 subjects. Via MiXCR, TCRdb re-called the 5' RACE reads, giving one row per CDR3 protein. This repertoire shows under 90,000 distinct CDR3 sequences, roughly a tenth found once; its top ten account for approximately 9.6%. This CDR3 spans 14 amino acids. The V gene's germline CDR1 is MNHNS and CDR2 SASEGT. V was trimmed by 3 bases and J by 6 bases, leaving 13 bases between them.

Material for sequencing was PBMCs. The clonotype originates from a man under 40 in good health. This rearrangement joins TRBV6-1 to TRBJ2-3; D call uncertain. CDR3 loop: CASSDSQGPDTQYF. CDR3 bases: TGTGCCAGCAGTGACTCCCAAGGTCCGGATACGCAGTATTTT.